One T cell receptor (beta chain) is described in this entry. The record originates from a study of OX40 agonist ivuxolimab in advanced cancers. Across the study: Hepatocellular carcinoma, melanoma, renal cell or head and neck cancer affected the dose-escalation patients.

The table came from immunoSEQ multiplex PCR; TCRdb's copy has only in-frame clones and leaves some out. Of 60,000 or so clones listed, about 90% are singletons. The CDR3 is 13 residues long. V lost 0 bases to trimming and J lost 6 bases, with 11 bases between them. Germline loops: CDR1 GTSNPN, CDR2 SVGIG (reference sequence). The receptor was isolated from an adult with an advanced solid tumor such as melanoma, head and neck, liver or kidney cancer. The chain links TRBV30 to TRBJ1-2; D might be TRBD1 (5 bases). This sample comprised CD4+ or CD8+ T cells sorted from blood, obtained in a trial of the OX40 agonist ivuxolimab. CDR3 protein: CAWSVRGANGYTF. In DNA, the CDR3 is TGTGCCTGGAGTGTACGGGGCGCGAATGGCTACACCTTC.